The clone carrying this T cell receptor (beta chain) has just one count. This sample is part of a study of blood T cell repertoires in COVID-19. Study summary: From the United States, Italy and Spain came samples of acute and convalescent COVID-19. The analysed material was cDNA or gDNA that came from T cells, B-cell-depleted T cells, or PBMCs.

Authors' analysis steps: Counts of nucleated cells, estimated from reference gene primer amplification, were obtained. Measured with immunoSEQ multiplex PCR; TCRdb has only the in-frame clones, and not every one. V, J and clone size were drawn from that table, and D and trimming were deduced from the DNA. The table lists around 13,000 clones, 88% of them singletons. This CDR3 comprises 16 residues. The sequenced material came from peripheral blood. V and J are TRBV21-1 and TRBJ2-1; the D segment call TRBD1 is taken from the table without a DNA check. TRBV21-1 is a pseudogene locus. The source of this sequence is a human donor in a cohort sampled during active COVID-19. Written as DNA, the CDR3 is TGTGCCAGCAGAAGCAGTAGGACAGGGCGATACAATGAGCAGTTCTTC. Protein sequence: CASRSSRTGRYNEQFF.